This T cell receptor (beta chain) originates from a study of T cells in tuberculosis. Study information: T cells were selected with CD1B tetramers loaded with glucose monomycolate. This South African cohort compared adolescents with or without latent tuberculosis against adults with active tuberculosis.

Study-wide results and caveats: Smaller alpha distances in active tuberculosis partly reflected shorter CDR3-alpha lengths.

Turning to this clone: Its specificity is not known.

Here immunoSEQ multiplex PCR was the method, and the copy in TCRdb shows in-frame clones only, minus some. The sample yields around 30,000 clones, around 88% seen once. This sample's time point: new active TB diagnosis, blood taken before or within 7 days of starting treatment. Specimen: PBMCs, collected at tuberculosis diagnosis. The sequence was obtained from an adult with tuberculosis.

CDR3 in amino acids: CASSPDPGQGPYNEQFF. Written as DNA, the CDR3 is TGTGCCAGCAGCCCCGACCCGGGACAGGGCCCCTACAATGAGCAGTTCTTC. The chain combines TRBV7-3 with TRBJ2-1, with 9 nucleotides matching TRBD1. Germline-derived CDR1 and CDR2 are SGHTA and FQGTGA. V was clipped by 5 bases and J by 2 bases; unmatched bases: 10. The CDR3 is made up of 17 amino acids.